Following are 13 T cell receptor beta chains from one sample sequenced in a study of cytomegalovirus exposure and HLA in healthy donors (dated by TCRdb to the late 2010s). The library came from the immunoSEQ multiplex PCR assay. For the multiplex PCR, a mixture combining 60 forward primers for TCR Vbeta segments and 13 reverse primers for TCR Jbeta segments was used. TCRdb holds this immuneACCESS table with in-frame rearrangements only. Some clones are missing; in checked studies, unresolved V genes explain under half, and the rest has no known cause. The sample table records 120,000 or so clones; over 60% of these occur just once. Of the sample, over 10% falls within the top ten clones. Sequenced material: PBMCs. The receptors were sampled from a man under 40 in good health and CMV-seropositive.

The rearrangement links TRBV21-1 to TRBJ1-2; TRBD1 was called by the table and not checked on the DNA. TRBV21-1 is flagged as a pseudogene. The CDR3 loop spans 18 amino acids. CDR3 sequence: CASTMGEKDRGRLYGYTF. CDR3 nucleotide sequence: TGTGCCAGCACCATGGGGGAGAAAGACAGGGGTCGGCTCTATGGCTACACCTTC.

The rearrangement uses TRBV6-5 and TRBJ1-1; 10 bases agree with TRBD1. The CDR3 contains 15 residues. Germline CDR1 is MNHEY and CDR2 is SVGAGI. Trimming removed 8 bases from V and 3 bases from J; junction bases left unmatched: 9. The CDR3: CASALTGQGYTEAFF. The CDR3 DNA follows: TGTGCCAGCGCCCTTACGGGACAGGGGTACACTGAAGCTTTCTTT.

This chain uses TRBV30 with TRBJ1-4, with 8 bases that match TRBD1. Germline loops: CDR1 GTSNPN, CDR2 SVGIG (reference sequence). V lost 0 bases to trimming and J lost 5 bases; unmatched junction nucleotides: 5. This CDR3 comprises 15 residues. Here the CDR3 reads CAWSVPTGVNEKLFF. The CDR3 nucleotides are TGTGCCTGGAGTGTACCGACAGGGGTGAATGAAAAACTGTTTTTT.

The chain employs TRBV5-8 and TRBJ2-2; a weak D match, TRBD1 (6 bases). The CDR3 contains 16 residues. Trimming removed 0 bases from V and 4 bases from J, with 13 bases in between. Germline-derived CDR1 and CDR2 are SGHTS and YDEGEE. In DNA, the CDR3 is TGTGCCAGCAGCTTGGCACAGGGCCAAGGCACCGGGGAGCTGTTTTTT. This gives the protein CASSLAQGQGTGELFF.

This chain links TRBV29-1 with TRBJ2-3; 12 bases fit TRBD2. V lost 7 bases to trimming and J lost 5 bases; unmatched junction nucleotides: 10. Germline V gene data show CDR1 as SQVTM and CDR2 as ANQGSEA. The CDR3 runs to 15 residues. The CDR3 loop is CSASRTSGAKDTQYF. Here the CDR3 DNA reads TGCAGCGCCTCCCGGACTAGCGGGGCTAAAGATACGCAGTATTTT.

This rearrangement joins TRBV6-5 to TRBJ2-4; TRBD1 agrees at 10 bases. The V gene's germline CDR1 is MNHEY and CDR2 SVGAGI. CDR3 size: 14 residues. Trimming at V came to 4 bases and at J to 5 bases, leaving 2 bases not matched to a gene. For the CDR3, the DNA is TGTGCCAGCAGTTTCGGGACAGGGGAAAACATTCAGTACTTC. It encodes CASSFGTGENIQYF.

The genes are TRBV5-5 and TRBJ2-3; the match to TRBD2 covers 7 bases. The CDR3 is 17 amino acids. Germline V lookup: CDR1 SGHKS, CDR2 YYEKEE (reference sequence). V gave up 0 bases and J gave up 6 bases; unmatched junction bases: 13. The DNA for the CDR3 is TGTGCCAGCAGCTTGGACACCGGGACTACTCCCGGGGATACGCAGTATTTT. Translated, it gives CASSLDTGTTPGDTQYF.

In this sample, this clone turned up a few times. The V and J genes are TRBV5-4 and TRBJ1-1; TRBD1 aligns across 9 bases. The junction had 7 bases not matched to a gene; V was cut back by 2 bases and J by 5 bases. CDR1 and CDR2 from the germline V gene are SGHNT and YYREEE (reference sequence). CDR3 size: 15 residues. The CDR3 DNA is TGTGCCAGCAGCTTCGGCAGGACAGGGGAGACTGAAGCTTTCTTT. It translates to CASSFGRTGETEAFF. The whole variable domain, remainder taken from reference TRBV5-4 and TRBJ1-1, is ETGVTQSPTHLIKTRGQQVTLRCSSQSGHNTVSWYQQALGQGPQFIFQYYREEENGRGNFPPRFSGLQFPNYSSELNVNALELDDSALYLCASSFGRTGETEAFFGQGTRLTVV.

This sequence joins TRBV5-1 and TRBJ2-3; D is ambiguous. The V end was cut by 2 bases, the J end by 2 bases, with 3 bases between. Germline V gene lookup returns CDR1 SGHRS and CDR2 YFSETQ. The CDR3 spans 12 residues. CDR3 bases: TGCGCCAGCAGCTTCAACACAGATACGCAGTATTTT. This codes for CASSFNTDTQYF. Supplemented by reference TRBV5-1 and TRBJ2-3, the full variable domain reads KAGVTQTPRYLIKTRGQQVTLSCSPISGHRSVSWYQQTPGQGLQFLFEYFSETQRNKGNFPGRFSGRQFSNSRSEMNVSTLELGDSALYLCASSFNTDTQYFGPGTRLTVL.

This sequence joins TRBV2 and TRBJ2-2, with a possible D match to TRBD1 (6 bases). V shed 8 bases and J shed 1 base, with 14 bases lying between them. The germline CDR1 and CDR2 sequences are SNHLY and FYNNEI. CDR3 length: 15 amino acids. CDR3 residues: CASGIQGGNTGELFF. The CDR3 DNA sequence: TGTGCCAGCGGGATACAGGGCGGGAACACCGGGGAGCTGTTTTTT.

The CDR3 spells CASSSRGSPYEQYF. The CDR3 DNA is TGTGCCAGCAGTTCCCGGGGGTCGCCCTACGAGCAGTACTTC. The V and J genes are TRBV27 and TRBJ2-7; D is possibly TRBD2 (6 bases). The CDR3 has 14 amino acids. Germline CDR1 and CDR2: MNHEY and SMNVEV (reference sequence). Deletions cut 4 bases from V and 2 bases from J, with 12 bases between.

This clone has a single count. The gene calls are TRBV27 and TRBJ1-3, with D possibly matching TRBD1 (5 bases). The CDR3 has 13 residues. Germline values: CDR1 MNHEY, CDR2 SMNVEV (reference sequence). V lost 5 bases and J lost 7, with 12 bases in between. The CDR3 nucleotides read TGTGCCAGCAGTCCCCGACGGGGGAACACCATATATTTT. Translation gives CASSPRRGNTIYF.

The chain is built from TRBV28 and TRBJ1-5, with D unresolved. This CDR3 region has 14 residues. Germline V lookup: CDR1 MDHEN, CDR2 SYDVKM. The V end lost 5 bases, the J end lost 7 bases, and 15 bases lay between the germline ends. The CDR3 loop reads CASSPPKGGQPQHF. As DNA, the CDR3 is TGTGCCAGCAGTCCCCCCAAGGGAGGACAGCCCCAGCATTTT. Based on the CDR3 plus reference TRBV28 and TRBJ1-5, the full variable domain is DVKVTQSSRYLVKRTGEKVFLECVQDMDHENMFWYRQDPGLGLRLIYFSYDVKMKEKGDIPEGYSVSREKKERFSLILESASTNQTSMYLCASSPPKGGQPQHFGDGTRLSIL.